These 4 T cell receptor beta chains were all obtained from the same sample, sequenced in a study of beta chain features in type 1 diabetes. As every portion of the isolated RNA was reverse transcribed, the sequencing read expressed TCRB transcripts. Assay used: immunoSEQ multiplex PCR; TCRdb lists only in-frame clones, some missing. Of hundreds of thousands of clones in the sample, over 25% were seen once. The sequencing input was naive CD4+ T cells from blood. These receptors were collected from a man in his late teens or twenties in good health.

The J gene is TRBJ2-1, the V gene TRBV28; tentative D call: TRBD1 (6 bases). The V gene lost 6 bases and the J gene lost 4 bases, with 10 bases spanning the gap. Germline V lookup: CDR1 MDHEN, CDR2 SYDVKM. This CDR3 has 13 residues. CDR3 residues: CASRQGFYNEQFF. CDR3 nucleotide sequence: TGTGCCAGCAGGCAGGGGTTTTACAATGAGCAGTTCTTC. Based on the CDR3 plus reference TRBV28 and TRBJ2-1, the full variable domain is DVKVTQSSRYLVKRTGEKVFLECVQDMDHENMFWYRQDPGLGLRLIYFSYDVKMKEKGDIPEGYSVSREKKERFSLILESASTNQTSMYLCASRQGFYNEQFFGPGTRLTVL.

The chain couples TRBV7-2 to TRBJ2-1; 14 nucleotides align to TRBD2. The germline gives CDR1 SGHTA, CDR2 FQGNSA. The V gene end was trimmed by 5 bases and the J gene end by 8 bases; junction bases not matched to a gene: 8. The CDR3 is 16 amino acids. This CDR3 reads CASSQTSGRASDEQFF. The DNA for the CDR3 is TGTGCCAGCAGCCAGACTAGCGGGAGGGCTTCGGATGAGCAGTTCTTC.

The V call is TRBV5-1, the J call TRBJ2-7; D may be TRBD1 (5 bases). Trimming removed 2 bases from V and 3 bases from J, with 12 bases in between. The germline V gene encodes CDR1 SGHRS and CDR2 YFSETQ. This CDR3 comprises 14 residues. The CDR3 nucleotides are TGCGCCAGCAGCTTCCGGACACAGTACTACGAGCAGTACTTC. Translated, it gives CASSFRTQYYEQYF.

Concerning this clone: Other DNA sequences in the sample encode the same CDR3. The chain uses TRBV30 and TRBJ2-3; 9 bases align to TRBD2. Unmatched junction bases numbered 5, after V lost 1 base and J lost 3 bases. This CDR3 region has 15 residues. Germline V CDR1 and CDR2: GTSNPN, SVGIG (reference sequence). CDR3 nucleotides: TGTGCCTGGAGTGCCCTAGCGGGAAGTACAGATACGCAGTATTTT. It specifies CAWSALAGSTDTQYF.